This is a list of T cell receptor beta chains from one sample in a study of blood T cell repertoires in COVID-19. This table comes from immunoSEQ multiplex PCR, and its TCRdb copy is limited to in-frame clones, with some not included. The sample lists 250,000 to 350,000 clones, approximately 88% occurring once. The material sequenced was peripheral blood. All receptors derive from a young woman who had recovered from COVID-19. Both conserved end residues are part of each CDR3. The D gene is left open where the match is weak. A row's size may be missing; if present it is once, few, many or a size class.

NA TRBJ1-6 NA TRBV28 CASSRTGFAYNSPLHF TGTGCCAGCAGTAGGACGGGGTTCGCCTATAATTCACCCCTCCACTTT
NA TRBJ1-5 NA TRBV29-1 CSVVGGGNQPQHF TGCAGCGTTGTCGGGGGTGGCAATCAGCCCCAGCATTTT
NA TRBJ1-2 NA TRBV7-2 CASSLGIIQFYGYTF TGTGCCAGCAGCTTAGGTATTATCCAGTTCTATGGCTACACCTTC
NA TRBJ1-2 NA TRBV7-2 CASSLSQFYGYTF TGTGCCAGCAGCTTATCCCAGTTCTATGGCTACACCTTC
NA TRBJ2-7 NA TRBV24-1 CATSDSGGIPYEQYF TGTGCCACCAGTGATTCTGGCGGTATCCCCTACGAGCAGTACTTC
NA TRBJ2-2 once TRBV5-6 CASRGSGSVLNTGELFF TGTGCCAGCAGGGGGAGCGGCTCGGTCCTAAACACCGGGGAGCTGTTTTTT
NA TRBJ1-4 NA TRBV30 CAWSPQGTGGKLFF TGTGCCTGGAGTCCACAGGGAACCGGTGGGAAACTGTTTTTT
TRBD1 TRBJ1-5 NA TRBV9 CASSVTGQGVLSNQPQHF TGTGCCAGCAGCGTAACGGGACAGGGGGTGCTTAGCAATCAGCCCCAGCATTTT
NA TRBJ2-1 NA TRBV27 CASSLQGTVYYNEQFF TGTGCCAGCAGTTTACAGGGGACCGTGTACTACAATGAGCAGTTCTTC
NA TRBJ1-5 NA TRBV6-5 CATSVRENQPQHF TGTGCCACCAGCGTCAGGGAAAATCAGCCCCAGCATTTT
NA TRBJ1-1 NA TRBV9 CASSFCYSRGPWDTEAFF TGTGCCAGCAGCTTTTGCTATTCCCGGGGTCCCTGGGACACTGAAGCTTTCTTT
TRBD1 TRBJ1-2 NA TRBV27 CASSSGGGYGYTF TGTGCCAGCAGTTCAGGGGGTGGGTATGGCTACACCTTC
NA TRBJ2-7 NA TRBV28 CASSLHLGVLTYEQYF TGTGCCAGCAGTCTACATCTAGGGGTCCTTACCTACGAGCAGTACTTC
NA TRBJ2-6 NA TRBV2 CASSLQPLGANVLTF TGTGCCAGCAGCCTACAGCCCCTCGGGGCCAACGTCCTGACTTTC
NA TRBJ1-5 NA TRBV19 CASRNRVRRSLHQPQHF TGTGCCAGTAGAAACAGGGTTAGGAGATCTTTGCATCAGCCCCAGCATTTT
TRBD1 TRBJ2-7 NA TRBV27 CASSLGQGAAYEQYF TGTGCCAGCAGCCTAGGACAGGGGGCCGCCTACGAGCAGTACTTC
TRBD1 TRBJ2-7 NA TRBV28 CASSLGDSSSYEQYF TGTGCCAGCAGTTTAGGGGACAGTTCATCCTACGAGCAGTACTTC
NA TRBJ1-3 NA TRBV2 CASSAQELLSGNTIYF TGTGCCAGCAGTGCACAGGAACTCCTCTCTGGAAACACCATATATTTT
NA TRBJ1-5 NA TRBV6-6 CASSLRQVANQPQHF TGTGCCAGCAGTCTCCGACAGGTCGCAAATCAGCCCCAGCATTTT
NA TRBJ2-7 NA TRBV5-1 CASSSLPEAEQYF TGCGCCAGCAGCTCCCTCCCGGAGGCCGAGCAGTACTTC
TRBD2 TRBJ2-1 NA TRBV7-8 CASSSMSGAKNNEQFF TGTGCCAGCAGCTCAATGAGCGGGGCAAAGAACAATGAGCAGTTCTTC
NA TRBJ2-2 NA TRBV10-3 CAISLSGELFF TGTGCCATCAGTTTATCCGGGGAGCTGTTTTTT
TRBD1 TRBJ1-4 NA TRBV6-4 CASSPGTGSSEKLFF TGTGCCAGCAGCCCTGGGACAGGCTCGAGTGAAAAACTGTTTTTT